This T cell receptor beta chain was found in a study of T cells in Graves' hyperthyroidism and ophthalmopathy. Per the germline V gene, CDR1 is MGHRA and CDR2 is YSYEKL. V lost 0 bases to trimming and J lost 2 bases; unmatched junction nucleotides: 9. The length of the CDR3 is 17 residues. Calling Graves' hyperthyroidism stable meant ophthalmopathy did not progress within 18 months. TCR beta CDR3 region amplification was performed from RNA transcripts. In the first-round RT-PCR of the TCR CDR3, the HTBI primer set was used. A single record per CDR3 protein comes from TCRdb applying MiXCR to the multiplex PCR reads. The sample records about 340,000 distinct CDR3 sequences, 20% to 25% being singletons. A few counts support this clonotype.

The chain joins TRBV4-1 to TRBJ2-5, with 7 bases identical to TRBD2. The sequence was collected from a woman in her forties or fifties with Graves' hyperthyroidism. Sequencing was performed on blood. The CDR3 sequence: CASSQDRAGAQQETQYF. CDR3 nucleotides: TGCGCCAGCAGCCAAGATAGGGCGGGAGCCCAACAAGAGACCCAGTACTTC.